This TCR beta chain was retrieved from a study of beta chain features in type 1 diabetes. This clone was counted a few times. The CDR3 has 16 amino acids. Trimming removed 1 base from V and 5 bases from J; junction bases left unmatched: 6. Germline V gene data show CDR1 as SGHNT and CDR2 as YENEEA. The entirety of the isolated RNA underwent reverse transcription, so expressed TCRB transcripts were sequenced. Using immunoSEQ multiplex PCR, the repertoire was profiled, and TCRdb retains in-frame clones only, with some absent. This table holds under 400,000 clones, around an eighth found once. This chain connects TRBV11-3 to TRBJ2-7; 12 bases are a match to TRBD2. The sequence was obtained from a man aged 18 to 35 in good health. What was sequenced was naive CD4+ T cells from blood. CDR3 coding DNA: TGTGCCAGCAGCTTAGGGACTAGCGGGGAGCTAGACGAGCAGTACTTC. Amino acid sequence: CASSLGTSGELDEQYF.